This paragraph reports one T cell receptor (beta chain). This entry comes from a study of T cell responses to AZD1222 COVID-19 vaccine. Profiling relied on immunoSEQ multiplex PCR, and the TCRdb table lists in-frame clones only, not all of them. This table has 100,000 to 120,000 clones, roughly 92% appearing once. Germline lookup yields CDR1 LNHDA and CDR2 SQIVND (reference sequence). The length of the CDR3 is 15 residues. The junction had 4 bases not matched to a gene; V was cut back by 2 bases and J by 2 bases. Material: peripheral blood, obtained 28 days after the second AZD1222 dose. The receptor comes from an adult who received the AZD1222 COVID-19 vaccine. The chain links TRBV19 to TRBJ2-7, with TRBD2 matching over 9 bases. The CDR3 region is CASSISSGTAYEQYF. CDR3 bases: TGTGCCAGTAGTATATCTAGCGGGACCGCCTACGAGCAGTACTTC.